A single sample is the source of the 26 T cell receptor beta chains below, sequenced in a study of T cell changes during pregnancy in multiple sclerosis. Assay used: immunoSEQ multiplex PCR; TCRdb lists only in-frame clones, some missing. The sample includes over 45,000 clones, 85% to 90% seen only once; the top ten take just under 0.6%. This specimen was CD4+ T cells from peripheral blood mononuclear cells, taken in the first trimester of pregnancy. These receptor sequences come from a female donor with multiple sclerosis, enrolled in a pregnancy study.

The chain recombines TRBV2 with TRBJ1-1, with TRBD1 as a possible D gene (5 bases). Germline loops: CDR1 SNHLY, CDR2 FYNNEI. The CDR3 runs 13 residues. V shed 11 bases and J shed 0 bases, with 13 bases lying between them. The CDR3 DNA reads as TGTGCCGGGGGGGTACATATGAACACTGAAGCTTTCTTT. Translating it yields CAGGVHMNTEAFF.

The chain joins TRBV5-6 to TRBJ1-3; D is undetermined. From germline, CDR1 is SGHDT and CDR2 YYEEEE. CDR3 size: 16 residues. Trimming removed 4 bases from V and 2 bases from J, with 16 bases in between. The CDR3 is CASSHDPGSPGNTIYF. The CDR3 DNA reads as TGTGCCAGCAGCCATGACCCGGGATCTCCTGGAAACACCATATATTTT.

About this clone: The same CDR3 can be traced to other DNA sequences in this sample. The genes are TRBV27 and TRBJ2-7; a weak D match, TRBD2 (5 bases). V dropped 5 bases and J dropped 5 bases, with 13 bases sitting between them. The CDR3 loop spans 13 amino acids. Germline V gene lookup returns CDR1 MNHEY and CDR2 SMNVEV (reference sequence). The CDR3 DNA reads TGTGCCAGCAGTCTGGCGGGTCGGAACGAGCAGTACTTC. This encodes CASSLAGRNEQYF.

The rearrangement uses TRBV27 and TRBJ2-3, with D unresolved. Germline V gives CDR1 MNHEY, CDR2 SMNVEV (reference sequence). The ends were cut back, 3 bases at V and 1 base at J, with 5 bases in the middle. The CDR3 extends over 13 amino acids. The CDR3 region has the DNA TGTGCCAGCAGTTTCCTTCGCACAGATACGCAGTATTTT. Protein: CASSFLRTDTQYF.

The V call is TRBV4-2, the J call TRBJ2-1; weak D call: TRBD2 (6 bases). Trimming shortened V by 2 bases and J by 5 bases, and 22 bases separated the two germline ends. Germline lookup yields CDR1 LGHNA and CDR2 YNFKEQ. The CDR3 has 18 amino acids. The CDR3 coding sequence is TGTGCCAGCAGCCAAAACCTTCTCCGGCGCGGGAAAGACAATGAGCAGTTCTTC. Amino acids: CASSQNLLRRGKDNEQFF.

This CDR3 is CASSFAGARETQYF. CDR3 DNA: TGTGCCAGCAGCTTCGCAGGGGCTCGGGAGACCCAGTACTTC. The chain joins TRBV7-2 to TRBJ2-5; maybe TRBD1 (6 bases). The CDR3 is 14 residues long. Trimming pared 3 bases from V and 5 bases from J, leaving 13 bases between. Germline assignment: CDR1 SGHTA and CDR2 FQGNSA.

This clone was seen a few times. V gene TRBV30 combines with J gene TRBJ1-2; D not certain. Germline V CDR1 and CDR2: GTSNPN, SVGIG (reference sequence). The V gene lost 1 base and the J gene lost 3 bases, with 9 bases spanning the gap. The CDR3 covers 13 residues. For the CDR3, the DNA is TGTGCCTGGAGTGGGCGGAGGGACTATGGCTACACCTTC. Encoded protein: CAWSGRRDYGYTF.

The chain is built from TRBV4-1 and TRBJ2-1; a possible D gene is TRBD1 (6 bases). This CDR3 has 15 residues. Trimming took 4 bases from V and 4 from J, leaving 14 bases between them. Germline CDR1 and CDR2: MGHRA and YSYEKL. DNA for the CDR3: TGCGCCAGCAGCCCGAGGACAGATTCTTACAATGAGCAGTTCTTC. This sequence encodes CASSPRTDSYNEQFF.

The CDR3 DNA sequence: TGTGCCAGCAGTCTTGACAGGGTCCCAGAGACCCAGTACTTC. This translates into CASSLDRVPETQYF. The rearrangement joins TRBV28 to TRBJ2-5; 7 bases align to TRBD1. V dropped 5 bases and J dropped 4; count of bases not matched to a gene: 7. This CDR3 is built from 14 residues. Germline V gene data show CDR1 as MDHEN and CDR2 as SYDVKM.

The CDR3 sequence is CASSYQDRDYEQYF. The DNA of the CDR3 is TGTGCCAGCAGTTATCAGGACAGGGACTACGAGCAGTACTTC. The rearrangement links TRBV6-6 to TRBJ2-7, with 8 bases matching TRBD1. The CDR3 is 14 residues long. Germline V gene lookup returns CDR1 MNHNY and CDR2 SVGAGI (reference sequence). Trimming removed 3 bases from V and 3 bases from J; junction bases left unmatched: 4.

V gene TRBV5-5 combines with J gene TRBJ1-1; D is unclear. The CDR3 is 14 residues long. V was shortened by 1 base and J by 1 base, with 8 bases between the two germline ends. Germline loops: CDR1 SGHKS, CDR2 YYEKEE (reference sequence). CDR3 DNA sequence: TGTGCCAGCAGCTTGAGCCGGGGGAACACTGAAGCTTTCTTT. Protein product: CASSLSRGNTEAFF.

The CDR3 sequence: CATYGGIGSANEKLFF. The DNA of the CDR3 is TGTGCCACCTACGGAGGAATAGGCAGTGCAAATGAAAAACTGTTTTTT. This chain joins TRBV10-3 and TRBJ1-4; no definite D call. The CDR3 extends over 16 amino acids. Germline CDR1 is ENHRY and CDR2 is SYGVKD. Between the trimmed V and J ends, which lost 10 bases and 5 bases, there was a span of 23 bases.

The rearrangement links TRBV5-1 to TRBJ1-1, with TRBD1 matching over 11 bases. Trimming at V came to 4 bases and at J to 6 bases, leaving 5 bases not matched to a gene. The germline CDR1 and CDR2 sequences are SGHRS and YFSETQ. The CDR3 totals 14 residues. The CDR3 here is CASSPGDRGAEAFF. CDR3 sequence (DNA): TGCGCCAGCAGCCCAGGGGACAGGGGGGCTGAAGCTTTCTTT.

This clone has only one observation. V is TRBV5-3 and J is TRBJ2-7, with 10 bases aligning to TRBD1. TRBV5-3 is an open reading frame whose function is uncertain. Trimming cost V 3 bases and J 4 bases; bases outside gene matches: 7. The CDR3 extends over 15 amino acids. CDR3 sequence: CARSWDRGRRYEQYF. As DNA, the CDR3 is TGTGCCAGAAGCTGGGACAGGGGTCGGAGGTACGAGCAGTACTTC.

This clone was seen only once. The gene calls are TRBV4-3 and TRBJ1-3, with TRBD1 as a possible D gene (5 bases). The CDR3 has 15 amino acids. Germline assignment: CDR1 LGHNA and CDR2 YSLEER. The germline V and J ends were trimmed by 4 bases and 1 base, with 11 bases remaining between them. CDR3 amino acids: CASSLTGRSGNTIYF. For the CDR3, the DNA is TGCGCCAGCAGCCTTACAGGAAGATCTGGAAACACCATATATTTT.

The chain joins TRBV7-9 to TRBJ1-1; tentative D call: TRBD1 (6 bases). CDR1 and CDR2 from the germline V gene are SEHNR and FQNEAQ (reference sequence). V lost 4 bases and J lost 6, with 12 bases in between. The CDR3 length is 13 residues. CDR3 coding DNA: TGTGCCAGCAGCTCAGCAGGGGCCGCTGAAGCTTTCTTT. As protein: CASSSAGAAEAFF.

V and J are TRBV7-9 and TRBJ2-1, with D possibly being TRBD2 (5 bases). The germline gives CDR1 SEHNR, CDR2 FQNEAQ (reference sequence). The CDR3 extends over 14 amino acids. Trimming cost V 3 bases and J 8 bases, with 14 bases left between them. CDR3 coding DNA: TGTGCCAGCAGCTTGGGGAGCGCCGGGGATGAGCAGTTCTTC. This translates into CASSLGSAGDEQFF.

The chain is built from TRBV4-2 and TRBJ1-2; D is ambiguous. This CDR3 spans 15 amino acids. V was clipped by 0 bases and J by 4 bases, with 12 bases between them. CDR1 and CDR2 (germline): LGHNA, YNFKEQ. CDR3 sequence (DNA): TGTGCCAGCAGCCAAGATTACCGGCAGGTCTATGGCTACACCTTC. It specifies CASSQDYRQVYGYTF.

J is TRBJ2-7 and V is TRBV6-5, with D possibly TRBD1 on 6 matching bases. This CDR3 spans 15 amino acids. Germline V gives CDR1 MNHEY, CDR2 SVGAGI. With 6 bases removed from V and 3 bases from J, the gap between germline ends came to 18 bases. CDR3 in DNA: TGTGCCAGCAGACGAACACAGGGATCTCGCTACGAGCAGTACTTC. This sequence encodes CASRRTQGSRYEQYF.

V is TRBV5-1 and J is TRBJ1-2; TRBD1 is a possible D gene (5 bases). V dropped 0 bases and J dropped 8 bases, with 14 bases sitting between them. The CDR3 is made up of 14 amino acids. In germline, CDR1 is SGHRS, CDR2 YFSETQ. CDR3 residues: CASSLGPQDWGYTF. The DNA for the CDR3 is TGCGCCAGCAGCTTGGGACCACAGGATTGGGGCTACACCTTC.

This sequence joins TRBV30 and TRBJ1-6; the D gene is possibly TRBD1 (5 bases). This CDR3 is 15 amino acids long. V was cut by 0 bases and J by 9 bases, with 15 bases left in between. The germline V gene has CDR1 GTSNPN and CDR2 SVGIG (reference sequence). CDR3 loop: CAWSVLGGLGSPLHF. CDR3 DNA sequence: TGTGCCTGGAGTGTACTGGGGGGTTTAGGTTCACCCCTCCACTTT.

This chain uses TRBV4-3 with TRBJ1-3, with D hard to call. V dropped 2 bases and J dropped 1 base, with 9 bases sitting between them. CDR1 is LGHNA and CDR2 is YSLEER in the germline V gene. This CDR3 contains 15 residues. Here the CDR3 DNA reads TGCGCCAGCAGCCAACAAACGGGGTCTGGAAACACCATATATTTT. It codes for CASSQQTGSGNTIYF.

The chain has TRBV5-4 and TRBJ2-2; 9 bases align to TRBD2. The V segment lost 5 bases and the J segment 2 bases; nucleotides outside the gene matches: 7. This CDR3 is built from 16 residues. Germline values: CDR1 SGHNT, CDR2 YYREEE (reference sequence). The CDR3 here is CASRVQAGGNTGELFF. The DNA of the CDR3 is TGTGCCAGCAGGGTCCAAGCGGGGGGAAACACCGGGGAGCTGTTTTTT. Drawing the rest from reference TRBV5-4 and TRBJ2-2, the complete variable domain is ETGVTQSPTHLIKTRGQQVTLRCSSQSGHNTVSWYQQALGQGPQFIFQYYREEENGRGNFPPRFSGLQFPNYSSELNVNALELDDSALYLCASRVQAGGNTGELFFGEGSRLTVL.

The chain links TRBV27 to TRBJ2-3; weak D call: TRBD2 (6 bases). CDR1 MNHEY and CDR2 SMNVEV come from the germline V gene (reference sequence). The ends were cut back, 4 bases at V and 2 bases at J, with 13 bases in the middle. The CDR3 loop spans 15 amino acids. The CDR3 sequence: CASSYLRTTTDTQYF. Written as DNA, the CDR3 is TGTGCCAGCAGTTACTTGCGGACTACCACAGATACGCAGTATTTT.

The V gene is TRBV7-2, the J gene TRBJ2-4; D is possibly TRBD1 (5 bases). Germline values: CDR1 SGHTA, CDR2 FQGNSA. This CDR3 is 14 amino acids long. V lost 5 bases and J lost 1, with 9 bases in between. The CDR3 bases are TGTGCCAGCAGCGAAGGGGTGGCCAAAAACATTCAGTACTTC. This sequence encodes CASSEGVAKNIQYF.

DNA of the CDR3: TGTGCCAGCAGCTACGGACAGGGGTACGGTGAAGCTTTCTTT. It codes for CASSYGQGYGEAFF. The chain links TRBV11-2 to TRBJ1-1; 9 nucleotides align to TRBD1. CDR1 is SGHAT, CDR2 FQNNGV, per germline. V lost 4 bases, J lost 7 bases, and 7 bases stayed unmatched. The CDR3 totals 14 residues.